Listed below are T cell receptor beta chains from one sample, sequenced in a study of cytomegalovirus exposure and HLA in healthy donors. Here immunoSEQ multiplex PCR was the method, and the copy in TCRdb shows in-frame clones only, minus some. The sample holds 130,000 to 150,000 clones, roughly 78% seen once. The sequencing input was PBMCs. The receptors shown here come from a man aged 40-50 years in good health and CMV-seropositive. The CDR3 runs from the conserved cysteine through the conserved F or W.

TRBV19 CASSHGQGVLRGELFF
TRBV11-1 CASSLEEHGANVLTF
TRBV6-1 CASKNRGGETQYF
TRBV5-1 CASSYTGGEQYF
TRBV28 CASSSGVVEKLFF
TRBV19 CASSPDRGIYNEQFF
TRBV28 CASSLAQGNTEAFF
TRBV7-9 CSSSLESLEQYF
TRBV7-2 CASSLAVGVSEQYF
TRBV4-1 CASSQDSGRSYNEQFF
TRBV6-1 CASSVLGRGQETQYF
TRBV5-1 CASSTRQGGHTEAFF
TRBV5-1 CASSLGEGHYYEQYF
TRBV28 CASSLSQGNYEQYF
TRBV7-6 CASSLGSPSSYEQYF
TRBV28 CAGRRGTGYPYGYTF
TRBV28 CASRTSSGANVLTF
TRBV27 CASSFDQRDTQYF
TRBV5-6 CASSRNEYGYTF
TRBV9 CASSRGSGSGAETQYF
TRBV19 CASSINDRPNTEAFF
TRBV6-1 CASSHGQVLYEQYF
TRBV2 CATGETNEKLFF
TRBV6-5 CASRPGTNTGELFF
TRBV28 CASSLAGAVIYTDTQYF
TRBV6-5 CASISPGGANEQFF
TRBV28 CASSAPGQASGRTGELFF
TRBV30 CAWSLSYNEQFF
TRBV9 CASSVGGTAYEQYF
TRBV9 CASSVGGQGAYEQYF
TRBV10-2 CASSKPINLGPGMSGAFF